Given below is one T cell receptor beta chain in context. Ages ranged from about 18 to 89 years, with residence in 24 US areas. Cohort allocation depended upon clinical history that participants reported. The sample comes from a study of blood T cell repertoires in COVID-19. In the study overall: Donors in the United States, Italy and Spain gave samples during acute or convalescent COVID-19.

Using immunoSEQ multiplex PCR, the repertoire was profiled, and TCRdb retains in-frame clones only, with some absent. The data show some 210,000 clones, with approximately 80% seen just once and more than 8.5% held by the top ten. This CDR3 is 15 amino acids long. CDR1 is MDHEN, CDR2 SYDVKM, per germline. The ends lost 6 bases at V and 4 bases at J; junction bases unmatched: 6. Specimen: PBMCs or T cells enriched from blood (not recorded which). This chain joins TRBV28 and TRBJ2-2, with 9 positions matching TRBD1. The sequence came from a woman aged 45-60 years with acute COVID-19. CDR3 residues: CASSQDRGGTGELFF. The DNA of the CDR3 is TGTGCCAGCAGCCAGGACAGGGGAGGCACCGGGGAGCTGTTTTTT.